What follows are 30 T cell receptor beta chains derived from one specimen sequenced in a study of blood T cell repertoires in COVID-19. Assay: immunoSEQ multiplex PCR; the TCRdb copy retains only in-frame clones and omits some. Of 96,000 or so clones in the sample, around 81% were seen once. Sequencing was carried out using peripheral blood. The receptors were gathered from a man aged 80 or over with COVID-19, enrolled during active disease.

The genes are TRBV28 and TRBJ1-1, with D unresolved. Trimming took 5 bases from V and 3 from J, leaving 10 bases between them. Germline CDR1 is MDHEN and CDR2 is SYDVKM. The CDR3 consists of 13 residues. The CDR3 DNA reads as TGTGCCAGCAGTCGGTCCGCCGACACTGAAGCTTTCTTT. It yields the protein CASSRSADTEAFF.

The sample holds a few counts of this clone. Here the CDR3 reads CATEVGDTQRQETQYF. In nucleotides, the CDR3 is TGTGCCACCGAGGTAGGGGACACTCAACGACAGGAGACCCAGTACTTC. The chain links TRBV10-3 to TRBJ2-5, with D possibly matching TRBD1 (6 bases). The CDR3 is 16 amino acids. Germline values: CDR1 ENHRY, CDR2 SYGVKD. V gave up 10 bases and J gave up 5 bases, with 26 bases separating them.

This rearrangement joins TRBV19 to TRBJ1-5, with D perhaps TRBD1 (6 bases). The V end lost 8 bases, the J end lost 8 bases, and 31 bases lay between the germline ends. CDR1 and CDR2 from the germline V gene are LNHDA and SQIVND (reference sequence). The CDR3 is made up of 18 amino acids. The CDR3 nucleotides read TGTGCCAGTCTCCCCGCGGGTGACACCTGGGGGCTGCCTGAGCCCCAGCATTTT. Translated, it gives CASLPAGDTWGLPEPQHF.

This clone was detected only once. This chain joins TRBV19 and TRBJ1-3, with D tentatively TRBD1 (5 bases). Germline V gives CDR1 LNHDA, CDR2 SQIVND (reference sequence). The CDR3 extends over 13 amino acids. Trimming left V 6 bases short and J 5 bases short, with 11 bases between. The CDR3 region is CASSQGQRNTIYF. The DNA of the CDR3 is TGTGCCAGTAGCCAAGGACAACGAAACACCATATATTTT.

The genes are TRBV2 and TRBJ1-2; 7 bases agree with TRBD1. From germline, CDR1 is SNHLY and CDR2 FYNNEI. J gave up 8 bases and V 2 bases, and 5 bases lay outside the gene matches. The CDR3 runs 13 residues. For the CDR3, the DNA is TGTGCCAGCAGTGAAACGACAGGGCTCGGCTACACCTTC. It is translated as CASSETTGLGYTF.

The V gene is TRBV24-1, the J gene TRBJ2-1; 10 bases are a match to TRBD1. The trim removed 3 bases at V and 8 bases at J, leaving 6 bases unmatched. CDR1 and CDR2 (germline): KGHDR, SFDVKD. This CDR3 is built from 15 residues. In nucleotides, the CDR3 is TGTGCCACCAGTGATACGCGGACAGGGGGGGATGAGCAGTTCTTC. This codes for CATSDTRTGGDEQFF.

This chain connects TRBV7-2 to TRBJ2-5, with TRBD2 identical over 11 bases. With V trimmed by 5 bases and J by 2 bases, 4 bases remained unmatched. The CDR3 is 15 amino acids. Looked up from germline, CDR1 is SGHTA and CDR2 is FQGNSA. Here the CDR3 reads CASSETSGAQETQYF. The CDR3 DNA follows: TGTGCCAGCAGCGAGACTAGCGGGGCTCAAGAGACCCAGTACTTC.

The chain links TRBV5-1 to TRBJ1-4; D is uncertain. The CDR3 extends over 15 amino acids. Trimming pared 0 bases from V and 6 bases from J, leaving 12 bases between. Germline CDR1 and CDR2: SGHRS and YFSETQ. The CDR3 coding sequence is TGCGCCAGCAGCTTGGCCGGGCAGAGGGATGAAAAACTGTTTTTT. It yields the protein CASSLAGQRDEKLFF.

V gene TRBV5-4 combines with J gene TRBJ1-1, with D possibly matching TRBD1 (5 bases). Trimming took 4 bases from V and 3 from J, leaving 10 bases between them. The CDR3 contains 13 residues. CDR1 SGHNT and CDR2 YYREEE come from the germline V gene (reference sequence). CDR3 DNA sequence: TGTGCCAGCAGCCAAGGGGTTTACACTGAAGCTTTCTTT. Protein sequence: CASSQGVYTEAFF.

V is TRBV18 and J is TRBJ2-7; possible D gene TRBD1, 6 bases. In germline, CDR1 is KGHSH, CDR2 LQKENI. CDR3 length: 14 residues. Trimming removed 2 bases at V and 2 bases at J, with 10 bases between. The DNA for the CDR3 is TGTGCCAGCTCACCAGTGGACAGAGCCTACGAGCAGTACTTC. Encoded protein: CASSPVDRAYEQYF.

The genes are TRBV28 and TRBJ2-7, with no clear D. V was cut by 3 bases and J by 3 bases, with 12 bases left in between. This CDR3 has 14 amino acids. Looked up from germline, CDR1 is MDHEN and CDR2 is SYDVKM. For the CDR3, the DNA is TGTGCCAGCAGTTTCCACCGAAACAGCTACGAGCAGTACTTC. Its protein is CASSFHRNSYEQYF.

V usage is TRBV11-2 and J usage is TRBJ2-1, with 8 bases aligning to TRBD2. V dropped 3 bases and J dropped 9; count of bases not matched to a gene: 13. The CDR3 length is 16 residues. CDR1 and CDR2 from the germline V gene are SGHAT and FQNNGV. CDR3 protein: CASSFQPGLGSSEQFF. DNA of the CDR3: TGTGCCAGCAGCTTCCAGCCGGGACTAGGGTCTAGTGAGCAGTTCTTC.

The chain employs TRBV7-8 and TRBJ1-6, with a tentative D call TRBD1 (5 bases). The CDR3 totals 15 residues. The germline CDR1 and CDR2 sequences are SGHVS and FQNEAQ. Trimming pared 4 bases from V and 0 bases from J, leaving 7 bases between. As DNA, the CDR3 is TGTGCCAGCAGCTCCGACAGCTCCTATAATTCACCCCTCCACTTT. Its protein is CASSSDSSYNSPLHF.

This chain links TRBV4-2 with TRBJ2-1; D is unresolved. CDR3 length: 16 residues. The V end was cut by 0 bases, the J end by 2 bases, with 11 bases between. The germline V gene has CDR1 LGHNA and CDR2 YNFKEQ. The CDR3 here is CASSQDSSQAYNEQFF. The CDR3 nucleotides read TGTGCCAGCAGCCAAGATAGTTCTCAGGCCTACAATGAGCAGTTCTTC.

In this sample, this clone turned up a few times. This chain connects TRBV6-4 to TRBJ2-1, with D maybe TRBD2 (6 bases). Germline assignment: CDR1 MRHNA and CDR2 SNTAGT. The length of the CDR3 is 15 residues. V lost 2 bases, J lost 8 bases, and 16 bases lay in between. The CDR3 region is CASSDVAGSSDEQFF. The CDR3 DNA is TGTGCCAGCAGTGACGTGGCAGGTTCTAGCGATGAGCAGTTCTTC.

The V call is TRBV4-3, the J call TRBJ1-1; TRBD1 might be the D (5 bases). CDR3 length: 14 residues. CDR1 is LGHNA and CDR2 is YSLEER in the germline V gene. Trimming pared 0 bases from V and 4 bases from J, leaving 9 bases between. CDR3 coding DNA: TGCGCCAGCAGCCAAGATCCCCAGGGCACTGAAGCTTTCTTT. Translated, it gives CASSQDPQGTEAFF.

As concerns this clone: The sample holds other DNA sequences that translate to the same CDR3. V gene TRBV6-6 combines with J gene TRBJ2-7; 7 positions agree with TRBD2. The CDR3 extends over 15 amino acids. V lost 2 bases, J lost 4 bases, and 8 bases stayed unmatched. Germline V CDR1 and CDR2: MNHNY, SVGAGI (reference sequence). CDR3 sequence (DNA): TGTGCCAGCAGTTACGGGACTAAAGGATTTTACGAGCAGTACTTC. Encoded protein: CASSYGTKGFYEQYF.

The chain joins TRBV2 to TRBJ2-7; 11 bases line up with TRBD2. CDR1 is SNHLY, CDR2 FYNNEI, per germline. The CDR3 extends over 16 amino acids. J gave up 0 bases and V 4 bases, and 5 bases lay outside the gene matches. The CDR3 DNA reads TGTGCCAGCAGTGGCCGGACTAGCGGGTACTCCTACGAGCAGTACTTC. This codes for CASSGRTSGYSYEQYF. The full variable domain, completed using reference TRBV2 and TRBJ2-7, is EPEVTQTPSHQVTQMGQEVILRCVPISNHLYFYWYRQILGQKVEFLVSFYNNEISEKSEIFDDQFSVERPDGSNFTLKIRSTKLEDSAMYFCASSGRTSGYSYEQYFGPGTRLTVT.

This clone was detected once. The V call is TRBV4-2, the J call TRBJ2-2; D is perhaps TRBD2 (5 bases). There are 16 residues in the CDR3. Trimming shortened V by 1 base and J by 3 bases, and 12 bases separated the two germline ends. Looked up from germline, CDR1 is LGHNA and CDR2 is YNFKEQ. CDR3 residues: CASSQGGGGDTGELFF. The CDR3 nucleotides are TGTGCCAGCAGCCAAGGCGGCGGAGGTGACACCGGGGAGCTGTTTTTT.

The chain is built from TRBV7-2 and TRBJ2-3; D may be TRBD2 (5 bases). Trimming removed 3 bases from V and 1 base from J, with 8 bases in between. The CDR3 is 14 amino acids. Germline CDR1 and CDR2: SGHTA and FQGNSA. CDR3 residues: CASSFRTRTDTQYF. As DNA, the CDR3 is TGTGCCAGCAGCTTCCGGACTCGCACAGATACGCAGTATTTT.

This clone has just one count. The CDR3 nucleotides are TGTGCCAGCAGTGTGACAGCGGGAAGCTCCTACAATGAGCAGTTCTTC. This codes for CASSVTAGSSYNEQFF. The chain employs TRBV28 and TRBJ2-1; 7 bases map to TRBD2. The germline V gene has CDR1 MDHEN and CDR2 SYDVKM. Unmatched junction bases numbered 7, after V lost 5 bases and J lost 0 bases. The CDR3 has 16 residues.

The V gene is TRBV3-1 (or the pseudogene TRBV3-2), the J gene TRBJ2-3; 10 nucleotides align to TRBD2. J was trimmed by 2 bases and V by 6 bases; bases with no gene match: 5. Germline V gives CDR1 LGHDT, CDR2 YNNKEL (reference sequence). CDR3 length equals 15 residues. Written as DNA, the CDR3 is TGTGCCAGCAGACTAGCGGGGCGAAACACAGATACGCAGTATTTT. Protein product: CASRLAGRNTDTQYF.

This clone has more than one count but fewer than ten. The V and J genes are TRBV11-2 and TRBJ2-3; a weak D match, TRBD1 (5 bases). V lost 2 bases to trimming and J lost 4 bases, with 13 bases between them. The CDR3 runs 15 residues. Germline V CDR1 and CDR2: SGHAT, FQNNGV. The CDR3 DNA is TGTGCCAGCAGCTTACAGGGTGCACAGCCAGATACGCAGTATTTT. This codes for CASSLQGAQPDTQYF.

V usage is TRBV5-1 and J usage is TRBJ2-3; perhaps TRBD2 as D (5 bases). Germline V CDR1 and CDR2: SGHRS, YFSETQ. The CDR3 is 13 amino acids. Trimming pared 0 bases from V and 8 bases from J, leaving 10 bases between. This chain's CDR3 is CASSLAPEGTQYF. As DNA, the CDR3 is TGCGCCAGCAGCTTGGCGCCCGAGGGTACGCAGTATTTT.

V and J are TRBV11-2 and TRBJ2-1, with D unclear. CDR3 length: 11 amino acids. Germline V gene sequence: CDR1 SGHAT, CDR2 FQNNGV. V lost 5 bases and J lost 4, with 3 bases in between. The CDR3 DNA follows: TGTGCCAGCAGCCCGTACAATGAGCAGTTCTTC. Protein sequence: CASSPYNEQFF.

The J gene is TRBJ2-7, the V gene TRBV18; TRBD2 matches 7 bases. In germline, CDR1 is KGHSH, CDR2 LQKENI. The CDR3 length is 15 residues. The junction had 7 bases not matched to a gene; V was cut back by 2 bases and J by 3 bases. CDR3 nucleotide sequence: TGTGCCAGCTCACCAGTCACTAGCGCTCACTACGAGCAGTACTTC. Translated: CASSPVTSAHYEQYF.

CDR3 DNA: TGTGCCAGCAGGGTCGGACAGGGGGCTTTTGAAAAACTGTTTTTT. Amino acid sequence: CASRVGQGAFEKLFF. V usage is TRBV2 and J usage is TRBJ1-4; 11 bases agree with TRBD1. Trimming at V came to 6 bases and at J to 7 bases, leaving 7 bases not matched to a gene. Germline V gives CDR1 SNHLY, CDR2 FYNNEI. This CDR3 region has 15 residues.

This chain connects TRBV5-6 to TRBJ1-1, with TRBD1 as a possible D gene (6 bases). Trimming took 0 bases from V and 10 from J, leaving 22 bases between them. Germline CDR1 reads SGHDT; CDR2 reads YYEEEE. The CDR3 sequence is 16 residues long. CDR3 sequence: CASSLGWGRQLGAAFF. The CDR3 DNA is TGTGCCAGCAGCTTGGGGTGGGGGCGCCAGCTCGGGGCAGCTTTCTTT.

The V gene is TRBV2, the J gene TRBJ2-1; D may be TRBD1 (6 bases). Germline CDR1 reads SNHLY; CDR2 reads FYNNEI. Between the trimmed V and J ends, which lost 6 bases and 7 bases, there was a span of 16 bases. The CDR3 covers 14 residues. The CDR3 region is CASRRNRERNEQFF. The CDR3, as DNA: TGTGCCAGCAGGAGGAACAGGGAACGGAATGAGCAGTTCTTC.

The CDR3 DNA is TGTGCCAGAAGCTACGGAGCCTACAATGAGCAGTTCTTC. Translating it yields CARSYGAYNEQFF. The chain joins TRBV5-3 to TRBJ2-1; D is unresolved. TRBV5-3 counts as an open reading frame of uncertain function. Trimming removed 3 bases from V and 2 bases from J, with 6 bases in between. The CDR3 is made up of 13 amino acids.